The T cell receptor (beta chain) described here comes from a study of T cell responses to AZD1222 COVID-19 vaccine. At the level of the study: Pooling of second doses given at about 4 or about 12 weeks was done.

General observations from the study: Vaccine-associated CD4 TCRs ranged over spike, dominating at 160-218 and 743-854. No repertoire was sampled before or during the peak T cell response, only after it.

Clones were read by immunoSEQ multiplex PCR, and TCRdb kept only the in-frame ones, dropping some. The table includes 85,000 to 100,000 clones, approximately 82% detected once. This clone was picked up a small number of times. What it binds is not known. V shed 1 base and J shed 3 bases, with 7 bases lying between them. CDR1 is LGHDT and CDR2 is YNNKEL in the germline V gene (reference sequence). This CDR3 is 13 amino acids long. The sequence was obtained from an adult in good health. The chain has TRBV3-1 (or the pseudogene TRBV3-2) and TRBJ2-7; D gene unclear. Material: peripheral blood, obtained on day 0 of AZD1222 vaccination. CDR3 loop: CASSQACNYEQYF. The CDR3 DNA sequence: TGTGCCAGCAGCCAAGCCTGTAACTACGAGCAGTACTTC.